The rows below give T cell receptor beta chains drawn from one sample of a study of T cell responses to AZD1222 COVID-19 vaccine. The assay was immunoSEQ multiplex PCR, and TCRdb's table has in-frame clones only and misses some. In the table there are around 160,000 clones, around 93% of which are singletons. The specimen was peripheral blood, collected on day 0 of AZD1222 vaccination. The source is an adult in good health. CDR3s include the opening cysteine and the closing phenylalanine or tryptophan. The D gene is left open where the match is weak. Expanded clones are given a class, and other clones once, few, many or no size at all.

j_call d_call v_call clone_size cdr3_aa cdr3_nt
TRBJ2-3 TRBD2 TRBV9 once CASSERGGPSGHRGNTQYF TGTGCCAGCAGTGAGCGGGGGGGCCCGTCGGGGCATCGTGGAAATACGCAGTATTTT
TRBJ2-5 NA TRBV5-1 NA CASSLRGRQETQYF TGCGCCAGCAGCTTACGGGGGAGGCAAGAGACCCAGTACTTC
TRBJ2-4 TRBD1 TRBV5-6 NA CASSLEGRGTIQYF TGTGCCAGCAGCTTGGAAGGCAGGGGGACCATTCAGTACTTC
TRBJ1-6 NA TRBV2 NA CASSLVDLTGSPLHF TGTGCCAGCAGCCTAGTGGATCTCACGGGTTCACCCCTCCACTTT
TRBJ1-1 TRBD1 TRBV19 NA CASNLQGERLAFF TGTGCCAGTAACCTACAGGGGGAGAGGTTGGCTTTCTTT
TRBJ1-3 NA TRBV25-1 NA CASKDGGLRAGNTIYF TGTGCCAGCAAGGACGGGGGGTTAAGGGCTGGAAACACCATATATTTT
TRBJ2-3 NA TRBV19 NA CASSIATSDTQYF TGTGCCAGTAGTATAGCAACGTCAGATACGCAGTATTTT
TRBJ1-2 NA TRBV29-1 NA CSGGDGGNYGYTF TGCAGCGGTGGGGACGGAGGGAACTATGGCTACACCTTC
TRBJ1-1 NA TRBV3-1/TRBV3-2 NA CASSQDLYRLGVNTEAFF TGTGCCAGCAGCCAAGATTTATATCGATTGGGGGTCAACACTGAAGCTTTCTTT
TRBJ2-7 TRBD1 TRBV27 NA CASRAQGEYEQYF TGTGCCAGCAGGGCACAGGGGGAGTACGAGCAGTACTTC
TRBJ2-7 NA TRBV5-1 NA CASSLVVQPYEQYF TGCGCCAGCAGCTTAGTGGTGCAGCCCTACGAGCAGTACTTC
TRBJ2-7 TRBD1 TRBV9 NA CASSTQGAGYEQYF TGTGCCAGCAGCACACAGGGGGCGGGCTACGAGCAGTACTTC
TRBJ2-3 NA TRBV18 NA CASSPRTLDTQYF TGTGCCAGCTCACCGAGGACGCTGGATACGCAGTATTTT
TRBJ1-3 NA TRBV25-1 NA CASSELAPGNTIYF TGTGCCAGCAGTGAATTAGCACCCGGAAACACCATATATTTT